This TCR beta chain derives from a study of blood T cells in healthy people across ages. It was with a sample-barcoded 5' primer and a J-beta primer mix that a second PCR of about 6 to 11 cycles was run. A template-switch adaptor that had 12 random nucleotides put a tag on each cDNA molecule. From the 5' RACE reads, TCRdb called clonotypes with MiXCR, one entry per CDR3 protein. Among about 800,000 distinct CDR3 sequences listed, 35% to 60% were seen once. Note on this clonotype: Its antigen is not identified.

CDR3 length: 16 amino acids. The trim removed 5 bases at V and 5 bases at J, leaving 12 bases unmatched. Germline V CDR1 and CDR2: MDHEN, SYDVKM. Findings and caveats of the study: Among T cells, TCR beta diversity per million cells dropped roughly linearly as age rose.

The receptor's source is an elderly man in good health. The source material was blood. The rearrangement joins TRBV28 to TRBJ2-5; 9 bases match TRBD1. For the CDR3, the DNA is TGTGCCAGCAGTCCGCAGACAGGACAGGGGTGGGAGACCCAGTACTTC. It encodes CASSPQTGQGWETQYF.